These T cell receptor beta chains were read from a single sample in a study of technical replicates of blood from a few donors. Profiling relied on immunoSEQ multiplex PCR, and the TCRdb table lists in-frame clones only, not all of them. The data contain some 78,000 clones, 85% to 95% of them singletons. Sequencing used T cells isolated from PBMCs. The source is a human donor in good health. Both conserved end residues are part of each CDR3. D genes are given only for firm matches. Expanded clones are given a class, and other clones once, few, many or no size at all.

D gene	clone size	V gene	J gene	CDR3 DNA	CDR3 protein
TRBD1	.	TRBV6-5	TRBJ1-3	TGTGCCAGCAGTTACTCAGGGGGCGGATCGGACACCATATATTTT	CASSYSGGGSDTIYF
TRBD2	.	TRBV7-2	TRBJ2-3	TGTGCCAGCAGCCGTTTACTAGCGGGAGGGACCACAGATACGCAGTATTTT	CASSRLLAGGTTDTQYF
.	few	TRBV18	TRBJ2-2	TGTGCCAGCTCACCACAGGGGGCGAACACCGGGGAGCTGTTTTTT	CASSPQGANTGELFF
.	.	TRBV19	TRBJ1-3	TGTGCCAGTTCGTACGTGAGCTCTGGAAACACCATATATTTT	CASSYVSSGNTIYF
.	.	TRBV18	TRBJ2-3	TGTGCCAGCTCACGTCCGTCCCCAGGGGCCACAGATACGCAGTATTTT	CASSRPSPGATDTQYF
TRBD1	.	TRBV18	TRBJ1-2	TGTGCCAGCTCAGTGGCGGGACAGGCTTACTATGGCTACACCTTC	CASSVAGQAYYGYTF
.	.	TRBV18	TRBJ1-1	TGTGCCAGCTCACCACGAACAGGGTGGGACACTGAAGCTTTCTTT	CASSPRTGWDTEAFF
.	.	TRBV5-1	TRBJ2-2	TGCGCCAGCAGTTATGGACAGTGGGGCACCGGGGAGCTGTTTTTT	CASSYGQWGTGELFF
TRBD1	.	TRBV6-4	TRBJ2-6	TGTGCCAGCAGTTACCGGGACAGCTCCTACTCTGGGGCCAACGTCCTGACTTTC	CASSYRDSSYSGANVLTF
.	.	TRBV30	TRBJ2-1	TGTGCCTGGACCACTGGGGGGACTGGAGACAATGAGCAGTTCTTC	CAWTTGGTGDNEQFF
.	.	TRBV5-1	TRBJ1-1	TGCGCCAGCAGCTTGGATACAGCACTTGAAGCTTTCTTT	CASSLDTALEAFF
TRBD2	once	TRBV27	TRBJ2-7	TGTGCCAGCAGATACTCACTAGCGGACGAGCAGTACTTC	CASRYSLADEQYF
TRBD1	.	TRBV10-3	TRBJ2-4	TGTGCCATCAGTGATCGGGACAGCTTACTAGCCAAAAACATTCAGTACTTC	CAISDRDSLLAKNIQYF
.	once	TRBV7-9	TRBJ1-5	TGTGCCAGCAGCTTCGGTAGCAATCAGCCCCAGCATTTT	CASSFGSNQPQHF
TRBD2	.	TRBV27	TRBJ2-7	TGTGCCAGCAGTCCCTTCGGGCGGGGGGTCTACGAGCAGTACTTC	CASSPFGRGVYEQYF
.	.	TRBV5-8	TRBJ2-7	TGTGCCAGCAGCCACAGATTGGCAACCGGGACTTACTCCTACGAGCAGTACTTC	CASSHRLATGTYSYEQYF
.	.	TRBV11-2	TRBJ2-7	TGTGCCAGCAGCTTAATGGGGCTTACCTACGAGCAGTACTTC	CASSLMGLTYEQYF
.	.	TRBV6-5	TRBJ1-1	TGTGCCAGCAAGGCAGGGATGAACACTGAAGCTTTCTTT	CASKAGMNTEAFF
TRBD1	.	TRBV10-1	TRBJ2-7	TGCGCCAGCAGTGAGTCCGGGACAGGGGCAGGGGAGCAGTACTTC	CASSESGTGAGEQYF
TRBD1	once	TRBV6-5	TRBJ1-2	TGTGCCAGCAGTAGACGACAGGGTTGGGGCTATGGCTACACCTTC	CASSRRQGWGYGYTF
TRBD2	.	TRBV9	TRBJ2-7	TGTGCCAGCAGCGCCTCGGCCGGACTAGGCCCCAACGAGCAGTACTTC	CASSASAGLGPNEQYF
.	few	TRBV2	TRBJ2-7	TGTGCCAGCAACGAGCCCTTTACAGCGGTGCAGTACTTC	CASNEPFTAVQYF
TRBD2	.	TRBV6-1	TRBJ2-7	TGTGCCAGCAGAGAACGACTAGCGGGCCTACGATTGTACGAGCAGTACTTC	CASRERLAGLRLYEQYF
TRBD2	.	TRBV4-1	TRBJ2-1	TGCGCCAGCAGCCCTGTAGCGGGATATGAGCAGTTCTTC	CASSPVAGYEQFF
.	.	TRBV2	TRBJ1-1	TGTGCCAGCAGTGAACTCCGGGGTGTAGACACTGAAGCTTTCTTT	CASSELRGVDTEAFF
TRBD2	.	TRBV7-7	TRBJ2-3	TGTGCCAGCAGCCTCAAACTCGGACTAGCGGGAGGGCCTAGCACAGATACGCAGTATTTT	CASSLKLGLAGGPSTDTQYF
.	.	TRBV29-1	TRBJ1-1	TGCAGCGTTGACCGAACAGGGTCCCCTGAAGCTTTCTTT	CSVDRTGSPEAFF
TRBD1	.	TRBV30	TRBJ2-6	TGTGCCTGGAGCCCACTAGGATTGGGACAGGGGGGATTCTCTGGGGCCAACGTCCTGACTTTC	CAWSPLGLGQGGFSGANVLTF
TRBD1	.	TRBV7-9	TRBJ2-7	TGTGCCAGCAGCTTTCTCGGGACAGGGTTAAGCGAGCAGTACTTC	CASSFLGTGLSEQYF
.	.	TRBV19	TRBJ1-2	TGTGCCAGTAGTATAGTTATTGGAGATTTTTATGGCTACACCTTC	CASSIVIGDFYGYTF
TRBD2	.	TRBV29-1	TRBJ2-1	TGCAGCGTTGATACCCTAGCGGACAATGAGCAGTTCTTC	CSVDTLADNEQFF
.	.	TRBV29-1	TRBJ1-2	TGCAGCGCGCCCACGGAGAGCTATGGCTACACCTTC	CSAPTESYGYTF
.	once	TRBV27	TRBJ2-7	TGTGCCAGCAGTTTTAGCCGTTCGCAGGAGCAGTACTTC	CASSFSRSQEQYF
.	.	TRBV5-1	TRBJ2-3	TGCGCCAGCAGCTTGGACCTAGCGGATACGCAGTATTTT	CASSLDLADTQYF
.	.	TRBV29-1	TRBJ2-1	TGCAGCGAGGCGTTGGTAGCGGAGCAAGACGAGCAGTTCTTC	CSEALVAEQDEQFF
TRBD1	.	TRBV19	TRBJ2-7	TGTGCCAGTAGTTTTGGACAGGGGGCGATCTACGAGCAGTACTTC	CASSFGQGAIYEQYF
TRBD2	.	TRBV4-2	TRBJ2-3	TGTGCCAGCAGCCAAAGTAGCGGGGAAACAGATACGCAGTATTTT	CASSQSSGETDTQYF
.	.	TRBV30	TRBJ1-5	TGTGCCTGGAGTACAGAGTCCAATCAGCCCCAGCATTTT	CAWSTESNQPQHF